Presented here are 14 T cell receptor beta chains from one specimen sequenced in a study of cytomegalovirus exposure and HLA in healthy donors. With 60 Vbeta and 13 Jbeta primers, the PCR was carried out. Profiling relied on immunoSEQ multiplex PCR, and the TCRdb table lists in-frame clones only, not all of them. Of more than 140,000 clones listed, 75% to 80% are singletons. Sequencing was performed on PBMCs. Receptors originate from a male donor in good health and CMV-seronegative.

The V call is TRBV6-5, the J call TRBJ2-1; possibly TRBD2 for D (6 bases). Trimming left V 2 bases short and J 0 bases short, with 8 bases between. CDR1 is MNHEY, CDR2 SVGAGI, per germline. The CDR3 runs to 15 residues. The chain's CDR3 is CASSYGGNSYNEQFF. CDR3 in DNA: TGTGCCAGCAGTTACGGGGGGAACTCCTACAATGAGCAGTTCTTC.

A few counts support this clone. The CDR3 protein is CAISKEPGNGYTF. CDR3 DNA: TGTGCCATCAGTAAAGAGCCCGGGAATGGCTACACCTTC. This chain joins TRBV10-3 and TRBJ1-2; D is unresolved. The germline V gene encodes CDR1 ENHRY and CDR2 SYGVKD. This CDR3 spans 13 amino acids. V was clipped by 5 bases and J by 6 bases, with 13 bases between them.

V and J are TRBV5-1 and TRBJ2-3, with no clear D. The CDR3 contains 14 residues. Germline-derived CDR1 and CDR2 are SGHRS and YFSETQ. Trimming cost V 4 bases and J 1 base, with 10 bases left between them. CDR3 loop: CASSPNPGTDTQYF. CDR3 DNA: TGCGCCAGCAGCCCTAACCCCGGCACAGATACGCAGTATTTT.

The rearrangement uses TRBV19 and TRBJ1-4; TRBD1 matches at 9 bases. There are 16 residues in the CDR3. Germline V gene sequence: CDR1 LNHDA, CDR2 SQIVND (reference sequence). V shed 3 bases, J shed 8 bases, and the junction held 10 bases outside the gene matches. DNA of the CDR3: TGTGCCAGTAGTATGGGGACAGGGAAGGCTGGCGAAAAACTGTTTTTT. Amino acid sequence: CASSMGTGKAGEKLFF.

The rearrangement uses TRBV6-5 and TRBJ1-1, with 7 bases matching TRBD1. This CDR3 spans 13 amino acids. CDR1 and CDR2 from the germline V gene are MNHEY and SVGAGI. V trimming: 6 bases; J trimming: 5 bases; junction bases outside the gene matches: 6. The CDR3 DNA reads TGTGCCAGCAGGTACAGGGGAGGGACTGAAGCTTTCTTT. Translated: CASRYRGGTEAFF.

V usage is TRBV5-1 and J usage is TRBJ1-2, with a tentative D call TRBD1 (6 bases). Trimming cost V 4 bases and J 2 bases, with 15 bases left between them. The germline V gene encodes CDR1 SGHRS and CDR2 YFSETQ. The CDR3 is 15 residues long. The DNA of the CDR3 is TGCGCCAGCAGCGAACCGGGACAAGCCAACTATGGCTACACCTTC. Amino acids: CASSEPGQANYGYTF.

This clone was seen once. The chain recombines TRBV5-1 with TRBJ2-1; tentatively, D is TRBD2 (5 bases). The CDR3 is 15 amino acids. V gave up 1 base and J gave up 4 bases, with 12 bases separating them. Germline V gives CDR1 SGHRS, CDR2 YFSETQ. The DNA of the CDR3 is TGCGCCAGCAGCTTGACCCCAGAGGGATACAATGAGCAGTTCTTC. Its translation: CASSLTPEGYNEQFF.

The chain carries TRBV2 and TRBJ2-1, with TRBD2 matching over 13 bases. The CDR3 length is 19 residues. Losses at the gene ends were 4 bases for V and 1 base for J; bases not matched to a gene: 10. CDR1 SNHLY and CDR2 FYNNEI come from the germline V gene. The DNA of the CDR3 is TGTGCCAGCAGTGTTAGACTAGCGGGGGGCCCCGGGTCCTACAATGAGCAGTTCTTC. Residues: CASSVRLAGGPGSYNEQFF. The complete variable domain, with remaining parts taken from reference TRBV2 and TRBJ2-1, reads EPEVTQTPSHQVTQMGQEVILRCVPISNHLYFYWYRQILGQKVEFLVSFYNNEISEKSEIFDDQFSVERPDGSNFTLKIRSTKLEDSAMYFCASSVRLAGGPGSYNEQFFGPGTRLTVL.

This clone was counted between two and nine times. The V call is TRBV19, the J call TRBJ1-1; D is possibly TRBD1 (6 bases). The CDR3 runs 13 residues. The germline CDR1 and CDR2 sequences are LNHDA and SQIVND (reference sequence). V shed 1 base and J shed 8 bases, with 11 bases lying between them. In nucleotides, the CDR3 is TGTGCCAGTAGTATAGGGAACAGGGTGGAAGCTTTCTTT. This gives the protein CASSIGNRVEAFF.

The V and J genes are TRBV4-1 and TRBJ1-2; weak D call: TRBD1 (6 bases). Per germline, CDR1 MGHRA and CDR2 YSYEKL. V shed 0 bases and J shed 6 bases, with 14 bases lying between them. This CDR3 contains 15 residues. As DNA, the CDR3 is TGCGCCAGCAGCCAAGATATTCGGGACATCGATGGCTACACCTTC. This translates into CASSQDIRDIDGYTF.

The CDR3 is CASSSHYRGTGNTIYF. The CDR3 DNA reads as TGTGCCAGCAGTTCTCACTACAGGGGAACCGGAAACACCATATATTTT. The chain carries TRBV28 and TRBJ1-3; 7 bases line up with TRBD1. CDR1 is MDHEN and CDR2 is SYDVKM in the germline V gene. The CDR3 spans 16 residues. The V gene end was trimmed by 4 bases and the J gene end by 4 bases; junction bases not matched to a gene: 10.

This clone was found once. In DNA, the CDR3 is TGCGCCAGCAGCCAAGGGCCTAGGGACTACACAGATACGCAGTATTTT. It specifies CASSQGPRDYTDTQYF. This rearrangement joins TRBV4-3 to TRBJ2-3; 7 nucleotides agree with TRBD2. The CDR3 consists of 16 residues. J lost 2 bases, V lost 1 base, and 6 bases had no gene match. CDR1 is LGHNA, CDR2 YSLEER, per germline.

In its sample, this clone was seen a few times. The rearrangement joins TRBV30 to TRBJ1-1; no definite D call. The V gene's germline CDR1 is GTSNPN and CDR2 SVGIG (reference sequence). V was clipped by 0 bases and J by 5 bases, with 7 bases between them. The CDR3 is 12 amino acids. The CDR3 DNA sequence: TGTGCCTGGAGTGTCGGGGTTACTGAAGCTTTCTTT. Translated: CAWSVGVTEAFF.

This clone was recorded once. The chain employs TRBV7-8 and TRBJ2-2; no definite D call. The germline V gene has CDR1 SGHVS and CDR2 FQNEAQ. This CDR3 has 12 residues. V was clipped by 5 bases and J by 6 bases, with 7 bases between them. CDR3 residues: CASSRLPGELFF. As DNA, the CDR3 is TGTGCCAGCAGCCGACTCCCCGGGGAGCTGTTTTTT.